A selection of T cell receptor beta chains follows, all from one sample in a study of blood T cell repertoires in COVID-19. Only in-frame clones appear in the TCRdb table, and some are missing; sequencing was by immunoSEQ multiplex PCR. The profile shows hundreds of thousands of clones, approximately 86% of them singletons. The sequencing sample was made of peripheral blood. The receptors stem from an older woman with COVID-19, enrolled during active disease. CDR3s include the opening cysteine and the closing phenylalanine or tryptophan. Fields, in order: V gene, D gene, J gene, CDR3 DNA, CDR3 protein. The D gene is left open where the match is weak.

V gene: TRBV19
D gene: .
J gene: TRBJ2-7
CDR3 DNA: TGTGCCAGTAGTAACGGAGGGACAGAACTTAGCCCCTACGAGCAGTACTTC
CDR3 protein: CASSNGGTELSPYEQYF

V gene: TRBV9
D gene: .
J gene: TRBJ1-2
CDR3 DNA: TGTGCCAGCAGCCCCGATGACAGCTATGGCTACACCTTC
CDR3 protein: CASSPDDSYGYTF

V gene: TRBV30
D gene: .
J gene: TRBJ1-4
CDR3 DNA: TGTGCCTGGAACCGTAGAACTAATGAAAAACTGTTTTTT
CDR3 protein: CAWNRRTNEKLFF

V gene: TRBV3-1/TRBV3-2
D gene: .
J gene: TRBJ1-5
CDR3 DNA: TGTGCCAGCAGCCCTGAATTAGACAATCAGCCCCAGCATTTT
CDR3 protein: CASSPELDNQPQHF

V gene: TRBV10-1
D gene: .
J gene: TRBJ2-3
CDR3 DNA: TGCGCCAGCTGCGGGGCGACAGATACGCAGTATTTT
CDR3 protein: CASCGATDTQYF

V gene: TRBV6-5
D gene: .
J gene: TRBJ1-2
CDR3 DNA: TGTGCCAGCAGCAAATCAGGCGACTATGGCTACACCTTC
CDR3 protein: CASSKSGDYGYTF

V gene: TRBV7-2
D gene: .
J gene: TRBJ1-3
CDR3 DNA: TGTGCCAGCAGCTCTCCTACGGTCTCTGGAAACACCATATATTTT
CDR3 protein: CASSSPTVSGNTIYF

V gene: TRBV2
D gene: .
J gene: TRBJ2-1
CDR3 DNA: TGTGCCACCCAAGAGGAGAACTACAATGAGCAGTTCTTC
CDR3 protein: CATQEENYNEQFF

V gene: TRBV18
D gene: TRBD2
J gene: TRBJ2-7
CDR3 DNA: TGTGCCAGCTCAAGAGCAAGCGGGGGGCTCTACGAGCAGTACTTC
CDR3 protein: CASSRASGGLYEQYF

V gene: TRBV24-1
D gene: .
J gene: TRBJ2-3
CDR3 DNA: TGTGCCACCAGTGCGGGGGGACACACAGATACGCAGTATTTT
CDR3 protein: CATSAGGHTDTQYF

V gene: TRBV12-3/TRBV12-4
D gene: TRBD2
J gene: TRBJ2-1
CDR3 DNA: TGTGCCAGCAGGACCAGCGGGGGAAATGAGCAGTTCTTC
CDR3 protein: CASRTSGGNEQFF